Listed below are T cell receptor beta chains from one sample, sequenced in a study of blood T cell repertoires in COVID-19. TCRdb's table, derived via immunoSEQ multiplex PCR, lists solely in-frame clones and lacks some. The table lists 130,000 to 150,000 clones, approximately 87% of them singletons. Sequencing used peripheral blood. The receptors shown here come from a woman aged 45-65 years with active or convalescent COVID-19. Each CDR3 is given with its conserved first and last residue. A D gene is named only where the DNA matches it firmly. Clone size, where shown, is once, few, many, or a class for clones that have expanded.

d_gene	v_gene	len	j_gene	abundance	CDR3nt	CDR3aa
TRBD2	TRBV27	17	TRBJ2-3	.	TGTGCCAGCTGCTTGTCGATTACTAGCGGGAGTAGGGCTACGCAGTATTTT	CASCLSITSGSRATQYF
.	TRBV23-1	17	TRBJ2-7	.	TGCGCCAGCAGTCAATTTATTCGGGACTCCAGCTCCTACGAGCAGTACTTC	CASSQFIRDSSSYEQYF
.	TRBV5-4	17	TRBJ2-7	.	TGTGCCAGCAGCCCACTGACGGGCGTCGGGAGTCCCTACGAGCAGTACTTC	CASSPLTGVGSPYEQYF
.	TRBV6-2/TRBV6-3	12	TRBJ2-5	.	TGTGCCAGCAGTTCGGACTCAGGGACCCAGTACTTC	CASSSDSGTQYF
TRBD1	TRBV27	13	TRBJ2-7	.	TGTGCCAGCAGAGTTACAGGGGGCTACGAGCAGTACTTC	CASRVTGGYEQYF
.	TRBV3-1/TRBV3-2	12	TRBJ2-1	.	TGTGCCAGCACCGCGGGATACAATGAGCAGTTCTTC	CASTAGYNEQFF
TRBD1	TRBV4-3	18	TRBJ2-7	.	TGCGCCAGCAGCCTGTTACTATCGGGACAGGGAAACTCCTACGAGCAGTACTTC	CASSLLLSGQGNSYEQYF
.	TRBV20-1	11	TRBJ1-1	.	TGCAGTGTCAAGAGTCTGTCTGAAGCTTTCTTT	CSVKSLSEAFF
TRBD1	TRBV7-9	14	TRBJ2-5	.	TGTGCCAGCCCCGGGACAGGGGCTGTAGAGACCCAGTACTTC	CASPGTGAVETQYF
.	TRBV7-6	13	TRBJ2-7	.	TGTGCCAGCAGCTTATCCACTGCCTACGAGCAGTACTTC	CASSLSTAYEQYF
.	TRBV25-1	13	TRBJ2-1	.	TGTGCCAGCAGTAGGACTGGAGCTAATGAGCAGTTCTTC	CASSRTGANEQFF
.	TRBV15	14	TRBJ2-7	.	TGTGCCACCAGCAGAGAAAAAACAGGCTACGAGCAGTACTTC	CATSREKTGYEQYF
.	TRBV27	16	TRBJ1-2	.	TGTGCCAGCAGTAATCCCAGGGGCCACCCTAACTATGGCTACACCTTC	CASSNPRGHPNYGYTF
TRBD1	TRBV3-1/TRBV3-2	14	TRBJ1-5	.	TGTGCCAGCAGCCACTCACAGGGGATACGGCCCCAGCATTTT	CASSHSQGIRPQHF
.	TRBV7-2	17	TRBJ2-6	.	TGTGCCAGCAGTTTACCTTACCAGGGGTCTGGGGCCAACGTCCTGACTTTC	CASSLPYQGSGANVLTF
.	TRBV7-8	14	TRBJ1-1	.	TGTGCCAGCAGCTTTGAAGGGGGATGGACTGAAGCTTTCTTT	CASSFEGGWTEAFF
TRBD2	TRBV7-9	17	TRBJ2-2	.	TGTGCCAGCAGCCTAAGAACCGACAGCGGGGGGACCGGGGAGCTGTTTTTT	CASSLRTDSGGTGELFF
.	TRBV21-1	18	TRBJ2-2	.	TGTGCCAGCAGCAAAGAGACAGGGGGCCCTTTGAACACCGGGGAGCTGTTTTTT	CASSKETGGPLNTGELFF
TRBD1	TRBV28	14	TRBJ1-5	once	TGTGCCAGCAGTTTAGGACAGGGGCATCAGCCCCAGCATTTT	CASSLGQGHQPQHF
TRBD2	TRBV7-9	15	TRBJ2-1	.	TGTGCCAGCAGCTCCGGACTAGCGGTATACAATGAGCAGTTCTTC	CASSSGLAVYNEQFF
.	TRBV7-2	13	TRBJ1-1	.	TGTGCCAGCAGCTTCGGGTGGAACACTGAAGCTTTCTTT	CASSFGWNTEAFF
TRBD1	TRBV29-1	14	TRBJ1-4	.	TGCAGCGTCCGGGACAGGGAGACTAATGAAAAACTGTTTTTT	CSVRDRETNEKLFF
.	TRBV28	16	TRBJ1-1	once	TGTGCCAGCAGTCTGCATGATGGACAAGGGAACACTGAAGCTTTCTTT	CASSLHDGQGNTEAFF
TRBD1	TRBV27	15	TRBJ1-6	.	TGTGCCAGCAGTTCCCTCCGGGACAGGGACTCACCCCTCCACTTT	CASSSLRDRDSPLHF
.	TRBV7-9	16	TRBJ1-6	.	TGTGCCAGCAGCTTAGAGGAGGGTACCAGTAATTCACCCCTCCACTTT	CASSLEEGTSNSPLHF
TRBD2	TRBV7-3	15	TRBJ2-1	.	TGTGCCAGCAGCTTAGCGGGGGGGTACTACAATGAGCAGTTCTTC	CASSLAGGYYNEQFF
TRBD1	TRBV10-2	15	TRBJ1-6	.	TGCGCCAGCAATCTGCTGGGACAGGGGAATTCACCCCTCCACTTT	CASNLLGQGNSPLHF
.	TRBV5-5	15	TRBJ1-5	once	TGTGCCAGCAGCTTGGTAGGGGGGGTCAATCAGCCCCAGCATTTT	CASSLVGGVNQPQHF
.	TRBV30	13	TRBJ2-5	.	TGTGCCTGGAGTGCGGGGACAAAAGAGACCCAGTACTTC	CAWSAGTKETQYF
.	TRBV5-1	15	TRBJ2-1	once	TGCGCCAGCAGCTTGGCTCAGGCGACTAGCAATGAGCAGTTCTTC	CASSLAQATSNEQFF
TRBD1	TRBV5-6	14	TRBJ2-7	.	TGTGCCAGCAGCTTGGGACAGGGGGGCCACGAGCAGTACTTC	CASSLGQGGHEQYF
.	TRBV18	12	TRBJ1-1	few	TGTGCCAGCCAGGGCCTGAACACTGAAGCTTTCTTT	CASQGLNTEAFF
.	TRBV3-1/TRBV3-2	14	TRBJ2-7	.	TGTGCCAGCAGCCAAGAGGGGACTTTCTACGAGCAGTACTTC	CASSQEGTFYEQYF
.	TRBV27	15	TRBJ1-1	.	TGTGCCAGCAGTCCGCGCCCGGGACTGACTAACGAAGCTTTCTTT	CASSPRPGLTNEAFF
.	TRBV10-3	12	TRBJ2-7	.	TGTGCCGTCGACAGGAGCTCCTACGAGCAGTACTTC	CAVDRSSYEQYF
.	TRBV7-2	13	TRBJ2-5	.	TGTGCCAGCAGCACCGGAGATCAAGAGACCCAGTACTTC	CASSTGDQETQYF
TRBD1	TRBV2	14	TRBJ1-6	.	TGTGCCAGCAGTGAGGAGGGGGCTAATTCACCCCTCCACTTT	CASSEEGANSPLHF
.	TRBV11-2	14	TRBJ2-3	.	TGTGCCAGCAGCTTAGGGCAGGGTGTAGATACGCAGTATTTT	CASSLGQGVDTQYF
TRBD2	TRBV12-5	15	TRBJ2-7	.	TGTGCTAGTGGTTTGCCTAGGCTAGCGGTTTACGAGCAGTACTTC	CASGLPRLAVYEQYF
TRBD1	TRBV6-2/TRBV6-3	15	TRBJ1-2	few	TGTGCCAGCAGTTACCCGAGGACAGGGAACTATGGCTACACCTTC	CASSYPRTGNYGYTF
.	TRBV19	14	TRBJ1-1	.	TGTGCCAGTAGTATTACAGGATCGAACACTGAAGCTTTCTTT	CASSITGSNTEAFF
TRBD2	TRBV5-1	17	TRBJ2-1	.	TGCGCCAGCAGCTTGGTCTTGCGGGGGAATTCCTACAATGAGCAGTTCTTC	CASSLVLRGNSYNEQFF
.	TRBV4-2	18	TRBJ1-1	few	TGTGCCAGCAGCCAAGATTACGGTCGTCAGGGGAGGAACACTGAAGCTTTCTTT	CASSQDYGRQGRNTEAFF
TRBD2	TRBV7-2	14	TRBJ2-7	.	TGTGCCAGCAGCCTCACTAGCGGGGGCTACGAGCAGTACTTC	CASSLTSGGYEQYF
.	TRBV28	12	TRBJ1-1	.	TGTGCCAGCAGTTTACTAAACACTGAAGCTTTCTTT	CASSLLNTEAFF
.	TRBV7-2	13	TRBJ2-7	once	TGTGCCAGCAGCTTATCCCGTTCCTACGAGCAGTACTTC	CASSLSRSYEQYF
.	TRBV7-9	14	TRBJ1-6	.	TGTGCCAGCAGCTTAGACTATCCTGGTTCACCCCTCCACTTT	CASSLDYPGSPLHF
.	TRBV5-1	14	TRBJ2-3	.	TGCGCCAGCAGCTTGTGGGGGCTCACAGATACGCAGTATTTT	CASSLWGLTDTQYF
TRBD1	TRBV15	15	TRBJ2-7	.	TGTGCCACCAGTGCGGACAGGGGTGTTTCGTACGAGCAGTACTTC	CATSADRGVSYEQYF
.	TRBV7-2	15	TRBJ1-4	.	TGTGCCAGCAGCTTACGGGCAGGGAGGGGAGAAAAACTGTTTTTT	CASSLRAGRGEKLFF
.	TRBV6-5	13	TRBJ1-2	.	TGTGCCAGTTCGGACAGTCCTAACTATGGCTACACCTTC	CASSDSPNYGYTF
TRBD2	TRBV2	18	TRBJ2-2	.	TGTGCCAGCAGCTCGAGACTAGCGGGGGGGACGGTGTCCGGGGAGCTGTTTTTT	CASSSRLAGGTVSGELFF
TRBD1	TRBV7-9	18	TRBJ1-3	.	TGTGCCAGCAGCTTAGCGGTAACAGGGGTCCCCTCTGGAAACACCATATATTTT	CASSLAVTGVPSGNTIYF
TRBD1	TRBV14	19	TRBJ2-5	.	TGTGCCAGCAGCCCGATAGTCGCTGTCCGGGACAGGGCTCAAGAGACCCAGTACTTC	CASSPIVAVRDRAQETQYF
.	TRBV4-3	15	TRBJ1-5	.	TGCGCCAGCAGCCAAGATGGACAGAGCAATCAGCCCCAGCATTTT	CASSQDGQSNQPQHF
.	TRBV19	14	TRBJ1-1	.	TGTGCCAGTAGTATAATGGGAGGGGTTCCTGAAGCTTTCTTT	CASSIMGGVPEAFF
.	TRBV18	12	TRBJ2-1	.	TGTGCCAGCTCCCCGGGTGAGGTGGGTCAGTTCTTC	CASSPGEVGQFF
TRBD1	TRBV19	14	TRBJ2-5	.	TGTGCCAGTAGTGCTGGGACAGGGGGAAAGACCCAGTACTTC	CASSAGTGGKTQYF
TRBD2	TRBV19	17	TRBJ2-1	.	TGTGCCAGTAGTATGGACATATTCAGCGGGATTTACAATGAGCAGTTCTTC	CASSMDIFSGIYNEQFF
.	TRBV2	12	TRBJ2-7	.	TGTGCCAGCAGTGCAGGGCTATACGAGCAGTACTTC	CASSAGLYEQYF